The TCR beta chain described here comes from a study of blood T cell repertoires in COVID-19. The V and J ends lost 1 base and 5 bases, in that order; junction bases with no gene match: 17. The CDR3 loop spans 19 amino acids. Looked up from germline, CDR1 is SGHTA and CDR2 is FQGNSA. TCRdb keeps only in-frame clones here, not all; method: immunoSEQ multiplex PCR. The data hold roughly 160,000 clones, with less than 90% observed a single time. This TCR was recovered from a man younger than 35 with active or convalescent COVID-19. This chain joins TRBV7-2 and TRBJ1-2, with 9 positions matching TRBD1. The sequencing input was peripheral blood. The CDR3 protein is CASSLELLGGTGISYGYTF. CDR3 nucleotides: TGTGCCAGCAGCTTAGAGTTATTGGGTGGGACAGGGATCAGTTATGGCTACACCTTC. Full variable domain (missing parts from reference TRBV7-2 and TRBJ1-2): GAGVSQSPSNKVTEKGKDVELRCDPISGHTALYWYRQSLGQGLEFLIYFQGNSAPDKSGLPSDRFSAERTGGSVSTLTIQRTQQEDSAVYLCASSLELLGGTGISYGYTFGSGTRLTVV.